This T cell receptor (beta chain) was identified during a study of T cell responses to AZD1222 COVID-19 vaccine. The study, taken as a whole, reports: Reportedly, close to half of spike-specific TCRs are directed against unmutated variant regions. Dominant at 160-218 and 743-854, vaccine-associated CD4 TCRs also spanned spike.

With 2 bases removed from V and 5 bases from J, the gap between germline ends came to 19 bases. Germline V gives CDR1 MNHNS, CDR2 SASEGT. The length of the CDR3 is 16 residues. As for this clone: Its antigen is still unknown.

The assay was immunoSEQ multiplex PCR, and TCRdb's table has in-frame clones only and misses some. The sample lists 150,000 to 200,000 clones, roughly 94% seen once, with 1.3% in the top ten. The sequence was collected from an adult who received the AZD1222 COVID-19 vaccine. The sequences come from peripheral blood, collected 28 days after the second AZD1222 dose. The chain couples TRBV6-1 to TRBJ2-7; D may be TRBD2 (7 bases). The CDR3, as DNA: TGTGCCAGCAGTGAATCCGAGGGGGGGCCGGTTGACGAGCAGTACTTC. This sequence encodes CASSESEGGPVDEQYF.